Listed here is a single T cell receptor (beta chain). Its antigen is as yet unknown. PCR amplification relied on 60 Vbeta primers (plus 13 Jbeta primers). Measured with immunoSEQ multiplex PCR; TCRdb has only the in-frame clones, and not every one. The data contain under 150,000 clones, nearly 85% of them singletons. This sample is drawn from a study of cytomegalovirus exposure and HLA in healthy donors. The study, taken as a whole, reports: Later analysis identified a missense DCLRE1C variant that was linked to TCR beta V- and J-gene trimming.

In germline, CDR1 is MGHRA, CDR2 YSYEKL. This CDR3 contains 17 residues. With V trimmed by 0 bases and J by 7 bases, 8 bases remained unmatched. The sample consisted of PBMCs. The V gene is TRBV4-1, the J gene TRBJ2-1, with TRBD2 matching 11 bases. The source is a male donor in good health and CMV-seronegative. The CDR3 DNA reads as TGCGCCAGCAGCCAAGATGGACTGGCTAGCGGGAGGAATGAGCAGTTCTTC. Its translation is CASSQDGLASGRNEQFF.